The next 24 T cell receptor beta chains were all read from a single sample in a study of cytomegalovirus exposure and HLA in healthy donors. The PCR made use of 60 Vbeta and 13 Jbeta primers. The method was immunoSEQ multiplex PCR; TCRdb's version includes in-frame clones alone and lacks a portion of them. The sample records about 81,000 clones, 75% to 85% being singletons. The sample comprised PBMCs. The receptors derive from a man between 45 and 60 years old in good health and CMV-seropositive.

The chain uses TRBV6-5 and TRBJ1-5; D is unclear. CDR1 and CDR2 from the germline V gene are MNHEY and SVGAGI. CDR3 length: 12 amino acids. V lost 6 bases and J lost 2, with 5 bases in between. The CDR3 reads CASSRGNQPQHF. CDR3 bases: TGTGCCAGCAGCCGGGGCAATCAGCCCCAGCATTTT.

This sequence joins TRBV9 and TRBJ2-7; 9 positions agree with TRBD2. The CDR3 consists of 16 residues. After removal of 1 base from V and 2 bases from J, the junction contained 7 bases not matched to a gene. Germline V gives CDR1 SGDLS, CDR2 YYNGEE. The CDR3: CASSVLAGNPPYEQYF. CDR3 DNA sequence: TGTGCCAGCAGCGTACTAGCGGGAAATCCCCCCTACGAGCAGTACTTC.

The chain uses TRBV29-1 and TRBJ2-1; the D is unclear. The V end lost 7 bases, the J end lost 8 bases, and 9 bases lay between the germline ends. Looked up from germline, CDR1 is SQVTM and CDR2 is ANQGSEA. The CDR3 is 10 residues long. The chain's CDR3 is CSAGFDEQFF. The DNA for the CDR3 is TGCAGCGCCGGTTTCGATGAGCAGTTCTTC.

This clone has just one count. The chain recombines TRBV27 with TRBJ1-2; TRBD1 might be the D (6 bases). Trimming cost V 3 bases and J 6 bases, with 23 bases left between them. The CDR3 totals 17 residues. In germline, CDR1 is MNHEY, CDR2 SMNVEV (reference sequence). This CDR3 is CASSFSAGVRSIHGYTF. In DNA, the CDR3 is TGTGCCAGCAGTTTTTCGGCAGGGGTACGTTCTATTCATGGCTACACCTTC.

This clone was detected a few times. The J gene is TRBJ2-1, the V gene TRBV7-8; TRBD2 aligns across 11 bases. After removal of 1 base from V and 2 bases from J, the junction contained 4 bases not matched to a gene. This CDR3 has 17 amino acids. In germline, CDR1 is SGHVS, CDR2 FQNEAQ. This chain's CDR3 is CASSLGLAGGAYNEQFF. The CDR3 bases are TGTGCCAGCAGCTTAGGCTTAGCGGGGGGGGCCTACAATGAGCAGTTCTTC.

The chain uses TRBV5-4 and TRBJ2-2; TRBD2 is a possible D gene (5 bases). V dropped 0 bases and J dropped 3 bases, with 6 bases sitting between them. In germline, CDR1 is SGHNT, CDR2 YYREEE (reference sequence). The CDR3 spans 14 residues. The chain's CDR3 is CASSLGGDTGELFF. Here the CDR3 DNA reads TGTGCCAGCAGCTTGGGGGGAGACACCGGGGAGCTGTTTTTT.

This clone has only a few counts. The chain joins TRBV6-5 to TRBJ1-1, with 8 nucleotides matching TRBD1. Germline CDR1 and CDR2: MNHEY and SVGAGI. The CDR3 length is 14 residues. The junction had 6 bases not matched to a gene; V was cut back by 6 bases and J by 3 bases. DNA for the CDR3: TGTGCCAGCAGCGAAACCAGGGGGCACACTGAAGCTTTCTTT. Translation gives CASSETRGHTEAFF.

The chain links TRBV5-8 to TRBJ1-2; TRBD1 matches 9 bases. Germline CDR1 is SGHTS and CDR2 is YDEGEE. The CDR3 sequence is 18 residues long. The J segment lost 3 bases and the V segment lost 4 bases, leaving 16 bases of the junction unmatched. In DNA form, the CDR3 reads TGTGCCAGCAGCCCCGGATCAGAGGTCGGGACAGGGTACTATGGCTACACCTTC. This gives the protein CASSPGSEVGTGYYGYTF.

The chain employs TRBV9 and TRBJ2-2, with 8 bases aligning to TRBD2. CDR1 is SGDLS and CDR2 is YYNGEE in the germline V gene. The V and J ends lost 6 bases and 4 bases, in that order; junction bases with no gene match: 11. The CDR3 totals 16 residues. The DNA for the CDR3 is TGTGCCAGCACCCCACTTTCCAGCGGGAGCACCGGGGAGCTGTTTTTT. It specifies CASTPLSSGSTGELFF. The full variable domain, in which reference TRBV9 and TRBJ2-2 provide the parts outside the CDR3, is DSGVTQTPKHLITATGQRVTLRCSPRSGDLSVYWYQQSLDQGLQFLIQYYNGEERAKGNILERFSAQQFPDLHSELNLSSLELGDSALYFCASTPLSSGSTGELFFGEGSRLTVL.

This chain uses TRBV7-2 with TRBJ2-7; D not certain. Germline loops: CDR1 SGHTA, CDR2 FQGNSA. Trimming cost V 6 bases and J 0 bases, with 9 bases left between them. The CDR3 contains 13 residues. In nucleotides, the CDR3 is TGTGCCAGCAGAAGAAGCGCCTCCTACGAGCAGTACTTC. Amino acid sequence: CASRRSASYEQYF.

This clone was detected a few times. The V and J genes are TRBV19 and TRBJ2-5, with a tentative D call TRBD1 (6 bases). TRBJ2-7 explains the end of the DNA better; the J call may be wrong. This CDR3 has 15 residues. Germline V gives CDR1 LNHDA, CDR2 SQIVND (reference sequence). CDR3 sequence: CASSIFRDTPDEQYF. The CDR3 DNA reads TGTGCCAGTAGTATTTTCCGGGACACCCCGGACGAGCAGTACTTC.

The chain has TRBV5-4 and TRBJ1-2, with 7 nucleotides matching TRBD1. With V trimmed by 4 bases and J by 4 bases, 13 bases remained unmatched. Germline V gene lookup returns CDR1 SGHNT and CDR2 YYREEE (reference sequence). The CDR3 has 16 residues. Written as DNA, the CDR3 is TGTGCCAGCAGCGCTTGGGACAGCGTCTTTTCCTATGGCTACACCTTC. This encodes CASSAWDSVFSYGYTF.

This clone was seen a few times. The V gene is TRBV6-5, the J gene TRBJ2-1, with a tentative D call TRBD2 (5 bases). This CDR3 spans 12 amino acids. With 6 bases removed from V and 10 bases from J, the gap between germline ends came to 13 bases. Germline V gene lookup returns CDR1 MNHEY and CDR2 SVGAGI. CDR3 sequence reads: CASSEGPREQFF. As DNA, the CDR3 is TGTGCCAGCAGCGAGGGCCCTAGGGAGCAGTTCTTC.

The genes are TRBV11-2 and TRBJ1-5; 7 bases fit TRBD1. Germline V CDR1 and CDR2: SGHAT, FQNNGV. The CDR3 loop spans 15 amino acids. V shed 5 bases, J shed 2 bases, and the junction held 6 bases outside the gene matches. The CDR3 sequence is CASSPNGQGNQPQHF. The CDR3 region has the DNA TGTGCCAGCAGCCCGAATGGACAGGGCAATCAGCCCCAGCATTTT.

The chain employs TRBV5-1 and TRBJ1-1, with a tentative D call TRBD1 (6 bases). Looked up from germline, CDR1 is SGHRS and CDR2 is YFSETQ. Trimming shortened V by 2 bases and J by 5 bases, and 13 bases separated the two germline ends. This CDR3 spans 14 amino acids. Written as DNA, the CDR3 is TGCGCCAGCAGCTTCAGGGGTTTAGGAACTGAAGCTTTCTTT. Its translation: CASSFRGLGTEAFF.

This clone was counted a few times. One junction end disagrees with the germline gene, perhaps due to a read error. At the DNA level, this CDR3 is encoded by other sequences in the same sample as well. The V gene is TRBV7-2, the J gene TRBJ2-3; 16 bases line up with TRBD2. The CDR3 totals 14 residues. CDR1 and CDR2 (germline): SGHTA, FQGNSA. The CDR3 nucleotides read TGCGCCAGCAGCCCGGGACTAGCGGGAGGGGGGGGGTATTTT. It yields the protein CASSPGLAGGGGYF.

The V call is TRBV5-1, the J call TRBJ1-3, with no clear D. This CDR3 is built from 16 residues. V lost 5 bases to trimming and J lost 0 bases, with 15 bases between them. CDR1 and CDR2 (germline): SGHRS, YFSETQ. This CDR3 is CASSTMDSGSGNTIYF. CDR3 DNA: TGCGCCAGCAGTACAATGGACTCCGGCTCTGGAAACACCATATATTTT. The full variable domain, rest sourced from reference TRBV5-1 and TRBJ1-3, is KAGVTQTPRYLIKTRGQQVTLSCSPISGHRSVSWYQQTPGQGLQFLFEYFSETQRNKGNFPGRFSGRQFSNSRSEMNVSTLELGDSALYLCASSTMDSGSGNTIYFGEGSWLTVV.

In the case of this clone: Compared with germline, one end of the junction differs, possibly owing to a read error. V gene TRBV30 combines with J gene TRBJ2-6; 7 bases map to TRBD1. This CDR3 has 13 amino acids. Germline loops: CDR1 GTSNPN, CDR2 SVGIG (reference sequence). Written as DNA, the CDR3 is TGTGCCTGGAGTTTAACAGGGGCCAACGGCCTGACTTTC. This gives the protein CAWSLTGANGLTF. The complete variable domain, with remaining parts taken from reference TRBV30 and TRBJ2-6, reads SQTIHQWPATLVQPVGSPLSLECTVEGTSNPNLYWYRQAAGRGLQLLFYSVGIGQISSEVPQNLSASRPQDRQFILSSKKLLLSDSGFYLCAWSLTGANGLTFGAGSRLTVL.

This clone came up a few times. J is TRBJ1-2 and V is TRBV2, with TRBD1 as a possible D gene (5 bases). The V end was cut by 4 bases, the J end by 13 bases, with 13 bases between. The CDR3 loop spans 11 amino acids. The germline gives CDR1 SNHLY, CDR2 FYNNEI. Here the CDR3 DNA reads TGTGCCAGCAGTGTGGAGCAGGGAACCACCTTC. As protein: CASSVEQGTTF.

J is TRBJ2-7 and V is TRBV19, with 10 bases that match TRBD2. This CDR3 region has 17 residues. From germline, CDR1 is LNHDA and CDR2 SQIVND (reference sequence). J lost 3 bases, V lost 3 bases, and 11 bases had no gene match. The CDR3 nucleotides are TGTGCCAGTAGTATTGGTAGTGGTCTAGCGGGAGTCTACGAGCAGTACTTC. Protein product: CASSIGSGLAGVYEQYF.

This chain connects TRBV18 to TRBJ1-5, with TRBD1 as a possible D gene (5 bases). Germline V gene data show CDR1 as KGHSH and CDR2 as LQKENI. The CDR3 is 14 amino acids. V was shortened by 4 bases and J by 3 bases, with 10 bases between the two germline ends. The CDR3 DNA follows: TGTGCCAGCTCACTGACAGCTAACAATCAGCCCCAGCATTTT. Translation gives CASSLTANNQPQHF.

This chain joins TRBV11-3 and TRBJ2-2; 10 bases agree with TRBD1. CDR1 SGHNT and CDR2 YENEEA come from the germline V gene. J was trimmed by 6 bases and V by 6 bases; bases with no gene match: 10. This CDR3 spans 16 amino acids. The CDR3: CASRDTGTGVAGELFF. The DNA for the CDR3 is TGTGCCAGCAGGGACACCGGGACAGGGGTGGCCGGGGAGCTGTTTTTT. The entire variable domain, with the rest obtained from reference TRBV11-3 and TRBJ2-2, is as follows: EAGVVQSPRYKIIEKKQPVAFWCNPISGHNTLYWYLQNLGQGPELLIRYENEEAVDDSQLPKDRFSAERLKGVDSTLKIQPAELGDSAVYLCASRDTGTGVAGELFFGEGSRLTVL.

The CDR3 nucleotides read TGTGCCAGTCCCCCCGACGACAGGGGGGTCCAGCCCCAGCATTTT. Its protein is CASPPDDRGVQPQHF. V gene TRBV19 combines with J gene TRBJ1-5, with 9 bases lining up with TRBD1. Germline-derived CDR1 and CDR2 are LNHDA and SQIVND (reference sequence). This CDR3 spans 15 amino acids. The trim removed 8 bases at V and 7 bases at J, leaving 12 bases unmatched.

This clone is a singleton in its sample. The chain employs TRBV4-3 and TRBJ1-4; D call uncertain. The CDR3 loop spans 14 amino acids. With 0 bases removed from V and 9 bases from J, the gap between germline ends came to 11 bases. CDR1 is LGHNA and CDR2 is YSLEER in the germline V gene. The DNA for the CDR3 is TGCGCCAGCAGCCAAGATCTGCCAGGCCAAAAACTGTTTTTT. Its translation is CASSQDLPGQKLFF.